This TCR beta chain is drawn from a study of blood T cell repertoires in COVID-19. Study at large: In each case, the material was cDNA or gDNA derived from T cells, B-cell-depleted T cells, or PBMCs.

A few counts support this clone. From germline, CDR1 is SGHNT and CDR2 YYREEE (reference sequence). The V and J ends lost 4 bases and 4 bases, in that order; junction bases with no gene match: 4. The CDR3 runs 16 residues. Data came from immunoSEQ multiplex PCR; TCRdb stores just in-frame clones and leaves some out. The table includes 200,000 or so clones, 60% to 80% detected once. The source is a man aged 55 to 69 with active or convalescent COVID-19. The J gene is TRBJ2-2, the V gene TRBV5-4, with TRBD2 identical over 13 bases. The specimen was peripheral blood. CDR3 region: CASSPGTSGTTGELFF. The DNA for the CDR3 is TGTGCCAGCAGCCCGGGGACTAGCGGGACCACCGGGGAGCTGTTTTTT. The full variable domain, completed using reference TRBV5-4 and TRBJ2-2, is ETGVTQSPTHLIKTRGQQVTLRCSSQSGHNTVSWYQQALGQGPQFIFQYYREEENGRGNFPPRFSGLQFPNYSSELNVNALELDDSALYLCASSPGTSGTTGELFFGEGSRLTVL.